This paragraph reports one TCR beta chain. Trimming cost V 4 bases and J 3 bases, with 10 bases left between them. The CDR3 contains 13 residues. Germline V gene sequence: CDR1 SEHNR, CDR2 FQNEAQ (reference sequence). These data originate in a study of cytomegalovirus exposure and HLA in healthy donors. PCR used 60 Vbeta primers and 13 Jbeta primers. The method was immunoSEQ multiplex PCR; TCRdb's version includes in-frame clones alone and lacks a portion of them. The sample has approximately 150,000 clones, roughly 80% seen once. Sequenced: PBMCs. This TCR was recovered from a man in his fifties in good health and CMV-seropositive. The chain couples TRBV7-9 to TRBJ2-7; D is unclear. CDR3: CASSSVGGYEQYF. CDR3 DNA sequence: TGTGCCAGCAGCTCAGTCGGCGGCTACGAGCAGTACTTC. Filled out from reference TRBV7-9 and TRBJ2-7, the complete variable domain reads DTGVSQNPRHKITKRGQNVTFRCDPISEHNRLYWYRQTLGQGPEFLTYFQNEAQLEKSRLLSDRFSAERPKGSFSTLEIQRTEQGDSAMYLCASSSVGGYEQYFGPGTRLTVT.